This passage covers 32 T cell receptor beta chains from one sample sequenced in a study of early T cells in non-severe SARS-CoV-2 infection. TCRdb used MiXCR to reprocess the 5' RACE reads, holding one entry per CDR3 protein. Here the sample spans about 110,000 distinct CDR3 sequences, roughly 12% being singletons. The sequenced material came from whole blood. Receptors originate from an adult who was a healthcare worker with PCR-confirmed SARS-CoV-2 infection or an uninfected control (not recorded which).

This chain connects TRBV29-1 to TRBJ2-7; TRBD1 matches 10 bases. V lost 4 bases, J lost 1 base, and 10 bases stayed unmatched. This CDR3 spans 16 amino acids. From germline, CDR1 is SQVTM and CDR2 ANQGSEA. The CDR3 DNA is TGCAGCGTTGCTGGGGGGACAGGGGAAAGGTCCTACGAGCAGTACTTC. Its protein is CSVAGGTGERSYEQYF.

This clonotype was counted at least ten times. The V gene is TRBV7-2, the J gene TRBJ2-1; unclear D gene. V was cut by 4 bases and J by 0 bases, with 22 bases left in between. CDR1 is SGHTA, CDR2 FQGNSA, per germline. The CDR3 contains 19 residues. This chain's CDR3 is CASSSDTMIRKSSYNEQFF. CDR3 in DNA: TGTGCCAGCAGCTCCGACACCATGATCCGAAAGAGCTCCTACAATGAGCAGTTCTTC.

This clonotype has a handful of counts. DNA of the CDR3: TGTGCCAGCAGTTTAGAGGGGACTAGCGGCTACAATGAGCAGTTCTTC. Its protein product is CASSLEGTSGYNEQFF. This chain links TRBV12-3 or TRBV12-4 with TRBJ2-1; 11 bases are a match to TRBD2. This CDR3 is built from 16 residues. V shed 1 base and J 3 bases; nucleotides not matched to a gene: 2.

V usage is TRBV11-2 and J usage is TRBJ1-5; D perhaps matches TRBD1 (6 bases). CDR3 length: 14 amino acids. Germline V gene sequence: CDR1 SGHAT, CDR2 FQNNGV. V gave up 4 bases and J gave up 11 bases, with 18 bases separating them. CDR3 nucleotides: TGTGCCAGCAGCTCATCCCCGGACAGAAGGGCCCAGCATTTT. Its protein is CASSSSPDRRAQHF.

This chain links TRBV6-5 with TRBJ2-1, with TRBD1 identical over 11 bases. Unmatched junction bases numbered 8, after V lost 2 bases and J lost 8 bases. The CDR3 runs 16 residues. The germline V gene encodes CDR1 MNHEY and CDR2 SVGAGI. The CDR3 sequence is CASSYIGTGGFYEQFF. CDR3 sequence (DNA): TGTGCCAGCAGTTACATAGGGACAGGGGGTTTCTATGAGCAGTTCTTC.

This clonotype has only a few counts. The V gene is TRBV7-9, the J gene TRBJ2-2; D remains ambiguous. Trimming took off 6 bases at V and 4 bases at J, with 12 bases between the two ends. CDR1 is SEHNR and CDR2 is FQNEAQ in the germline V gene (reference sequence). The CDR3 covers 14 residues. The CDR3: CASSPTLVTGELFF. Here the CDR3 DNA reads TGTGCCAGCAGTCCCACCTTAGTCACCGGGGAGCTGTTTTTT.

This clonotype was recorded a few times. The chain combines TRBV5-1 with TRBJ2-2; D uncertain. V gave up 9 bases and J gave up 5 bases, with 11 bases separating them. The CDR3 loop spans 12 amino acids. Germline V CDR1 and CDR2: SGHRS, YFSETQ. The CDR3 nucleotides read TGCGCCACCAAACCTCAAACCGGGGAGCTGTTTTTT. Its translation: CATKPQTGELFF.

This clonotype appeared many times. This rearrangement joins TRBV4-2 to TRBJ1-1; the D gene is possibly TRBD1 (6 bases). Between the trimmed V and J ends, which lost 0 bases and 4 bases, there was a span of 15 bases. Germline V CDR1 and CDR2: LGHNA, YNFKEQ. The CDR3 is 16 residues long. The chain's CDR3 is CASSQDWSGVGTEAFF. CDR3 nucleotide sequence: TGTGCCAGCAGCCAAGATTGGTCAGGGGTTGGCACTGAAGCTTTCTTT.

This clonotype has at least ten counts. Here the CDR3 reads CASSRQGAEQYF. The CDR3 nucleotides are TGTGCCAGCAGCCGCCAAGGGGCCGAGCAGTACTTC. The V call is TRBV6-2 or TRBV6-3, the J call TRBJ2-7, with D perhaps matching TRBD1 (5 bases). Germline values: CDR1 MNHEY, CDR2 SVGEGT. This CDR3 region has 12 residues. The V end was cut by 6 bases, the J end by 6 bases, with 12 bases between.

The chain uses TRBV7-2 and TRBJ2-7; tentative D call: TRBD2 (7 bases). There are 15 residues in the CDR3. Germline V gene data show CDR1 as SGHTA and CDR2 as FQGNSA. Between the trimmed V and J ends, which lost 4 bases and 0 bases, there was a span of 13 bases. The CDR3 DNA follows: TGTGCCAGCAGCTCCCGGGGGGCCCTCTCCTACGAGCAGTACTTC. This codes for CASSSRGALSYEQYF.

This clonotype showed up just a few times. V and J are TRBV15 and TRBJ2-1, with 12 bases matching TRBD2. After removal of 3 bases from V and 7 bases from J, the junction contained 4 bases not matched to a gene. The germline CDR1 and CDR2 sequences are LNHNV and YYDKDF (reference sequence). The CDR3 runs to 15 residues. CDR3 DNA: TGTGCCACCAGCAGTTCTAGCGGGGGGGCGAATGAGCAGTTCTTC. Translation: CATSSSSGGANEQFF. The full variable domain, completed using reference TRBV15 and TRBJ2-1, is DAMVIQNPRYQVTQFGKPVTLSCSQTLNHNVMYWYQQKSSQAPKLLFHYYDKDFNNEADTPDNFQSRRPNTSFCFLDIRSPGLGDTAMYLCATSSSSGGANEQFFGPGTRLTVL.

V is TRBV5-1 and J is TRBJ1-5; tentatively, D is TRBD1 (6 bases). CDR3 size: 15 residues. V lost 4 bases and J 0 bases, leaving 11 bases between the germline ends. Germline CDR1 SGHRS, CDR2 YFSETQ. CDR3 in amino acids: CASSQEGGSNQPQHF. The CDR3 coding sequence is TGCGCCAGCAGCCAGGAAGGGGGTAGCAATCAGCCCCAGCATTTT.

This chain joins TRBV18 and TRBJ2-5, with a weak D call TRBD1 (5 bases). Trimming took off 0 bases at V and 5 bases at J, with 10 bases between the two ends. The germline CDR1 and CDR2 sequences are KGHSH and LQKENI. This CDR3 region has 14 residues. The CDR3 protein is CASSPPGQFETQYF. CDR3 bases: TGTGCCAGCTCACCACCGGGGCAGTTTGAGACCCAGTACTTC.

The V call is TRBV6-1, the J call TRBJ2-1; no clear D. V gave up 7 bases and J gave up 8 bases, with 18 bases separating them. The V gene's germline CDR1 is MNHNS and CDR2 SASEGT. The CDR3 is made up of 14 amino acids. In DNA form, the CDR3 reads TGTGCCAGCAAAAGACGAAGTGAAGTCCATGAGCAGTTCTTC. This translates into CASKRRSEVHEQFF.

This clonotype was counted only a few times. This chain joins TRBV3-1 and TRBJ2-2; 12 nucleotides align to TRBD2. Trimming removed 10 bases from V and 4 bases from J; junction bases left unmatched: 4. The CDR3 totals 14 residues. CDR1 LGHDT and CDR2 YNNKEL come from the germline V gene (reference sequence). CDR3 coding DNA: TGTGCCACCCTAGCGGGGGGGGCCACCGGGGAGCTGTTTTTT. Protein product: CATLAGGATGELFF.

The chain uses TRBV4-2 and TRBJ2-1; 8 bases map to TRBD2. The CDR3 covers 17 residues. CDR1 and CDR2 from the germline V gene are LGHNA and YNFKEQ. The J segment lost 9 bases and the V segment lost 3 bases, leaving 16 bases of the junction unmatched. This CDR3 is CASSHPFRAGGKGEQFF. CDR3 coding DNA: TGTGCCAGCAGCCACCCATTTAGGGCGGGGGGTAAGGGTGAGCAGTTCTTC.

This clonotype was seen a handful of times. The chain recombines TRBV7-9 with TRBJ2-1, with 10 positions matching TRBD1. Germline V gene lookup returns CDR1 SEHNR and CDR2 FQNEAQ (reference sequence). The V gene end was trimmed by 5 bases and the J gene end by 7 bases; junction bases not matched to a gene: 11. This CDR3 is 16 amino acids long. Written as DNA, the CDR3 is TGTGCCAGCAGCGGTGACCGGGACAGGGGTTTTAATGAGCAGTTCTTC. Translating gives CASSGDRDRGFNEQFF. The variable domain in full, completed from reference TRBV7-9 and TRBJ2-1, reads DTGVSQNPRHKITKRGQNVTFRCDPISEHNRLYWYRQTLGQGPEFLTYFQNEAQLEKSRLLSDRFSAERPKGSFSTLEIQRTEQGDSAMYLCASSGDRDRGFNEQFFGPGTRLTVL.

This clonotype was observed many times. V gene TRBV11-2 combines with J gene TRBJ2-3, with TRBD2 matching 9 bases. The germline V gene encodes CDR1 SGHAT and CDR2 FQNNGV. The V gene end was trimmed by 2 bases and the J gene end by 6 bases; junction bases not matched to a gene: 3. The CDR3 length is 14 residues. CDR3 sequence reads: CASSLWREGDTQYF. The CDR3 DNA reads TGTGCCAGCAGCTTATGGCGGGAGGGGGATACGCAGTATTTT.

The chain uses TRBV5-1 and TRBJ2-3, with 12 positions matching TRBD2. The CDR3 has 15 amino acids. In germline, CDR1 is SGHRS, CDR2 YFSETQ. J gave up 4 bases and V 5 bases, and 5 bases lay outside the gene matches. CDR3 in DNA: TGCGCCAGCAGACTAGCGGGAGGTGGCGCAGATACGCAGTATTTT. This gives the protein CASRLAGGGADTQYF.

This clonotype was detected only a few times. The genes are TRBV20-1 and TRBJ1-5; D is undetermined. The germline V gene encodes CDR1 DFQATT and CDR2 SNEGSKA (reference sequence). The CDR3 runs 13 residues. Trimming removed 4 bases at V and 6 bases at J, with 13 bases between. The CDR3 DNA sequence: TGCAGTGCTATCTACAGTGTTGGTCAGCCCCAGCATTTT. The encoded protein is CSAIYSVGQPQHF.

The CDR3, as DNA: TGTGCCAGCAGACTAGCGGCCTACAATGAGCAGTTCTTC. Protein product: CASRLAAYNEQFF. This sequence joins TRBV6-2 or TRBV6-3 and TRBJ2-1, with 8 bases aligning to TRBD2. CDR3 size: 13 residues. V lost 6 bases, J lost 2 bases, and 0 bases stayed unmatched. CDR1 is MNHEY, CDR2 SVGEGT, per germline.

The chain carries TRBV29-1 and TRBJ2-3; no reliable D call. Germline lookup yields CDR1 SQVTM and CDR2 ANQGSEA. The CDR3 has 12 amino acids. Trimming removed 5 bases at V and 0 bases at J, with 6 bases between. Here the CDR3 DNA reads TGCAGCGTTCAAGCTAGCACAGATACGCAGTATTTT. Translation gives CSVQASTDTQYF.

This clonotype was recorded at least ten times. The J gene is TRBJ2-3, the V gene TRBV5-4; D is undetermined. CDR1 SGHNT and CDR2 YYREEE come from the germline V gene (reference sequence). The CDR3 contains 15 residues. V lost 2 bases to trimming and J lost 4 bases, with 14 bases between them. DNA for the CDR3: TGTGCCAGCAGCTTCCAAGCTGCCGGTGCAGATACGCAGTATTTT. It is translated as CASSFQAAGADTQYF.

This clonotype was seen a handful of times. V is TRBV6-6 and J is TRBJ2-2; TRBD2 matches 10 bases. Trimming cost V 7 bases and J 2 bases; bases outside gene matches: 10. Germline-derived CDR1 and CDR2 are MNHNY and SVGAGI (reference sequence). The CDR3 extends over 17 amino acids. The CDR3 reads CASTERLAGGNTGELFF. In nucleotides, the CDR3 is TGTGCCAGCACCGAACGTTTAGCGGGGGGTAACACCGGGGAGCTGTTTTTT.

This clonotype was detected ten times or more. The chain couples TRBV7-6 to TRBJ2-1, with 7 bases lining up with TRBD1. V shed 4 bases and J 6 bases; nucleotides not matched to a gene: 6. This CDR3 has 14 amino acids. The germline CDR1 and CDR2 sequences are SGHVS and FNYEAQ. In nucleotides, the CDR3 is TGTGCCAGCAGCTGGACAGGCCAGGGCAATGAGCAGTTCTTC. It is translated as CASSWTGQGNEQFF.

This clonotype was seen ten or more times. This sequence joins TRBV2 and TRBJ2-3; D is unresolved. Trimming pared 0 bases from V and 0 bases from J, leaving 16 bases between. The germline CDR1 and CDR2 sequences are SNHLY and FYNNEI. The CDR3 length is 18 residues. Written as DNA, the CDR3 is TGTGCCAGCAGTGAAGCGCTGCCTAGTGCTTGGAGCACAGATACGCAGTATTTT. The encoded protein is CASSEALPSAWSTDTQYF.

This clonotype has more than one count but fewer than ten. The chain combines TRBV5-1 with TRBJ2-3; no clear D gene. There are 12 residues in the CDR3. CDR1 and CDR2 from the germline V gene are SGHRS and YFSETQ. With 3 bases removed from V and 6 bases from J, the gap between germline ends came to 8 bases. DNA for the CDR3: TGCGCCAGCAGCTGGGCTTGGGATACGCAGTATTTT. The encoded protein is CASSWAWDTQYF.

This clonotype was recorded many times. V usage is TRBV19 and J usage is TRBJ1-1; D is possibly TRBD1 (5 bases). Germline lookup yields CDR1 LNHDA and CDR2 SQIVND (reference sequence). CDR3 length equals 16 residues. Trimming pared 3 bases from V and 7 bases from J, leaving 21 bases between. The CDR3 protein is CASSIQAGKGTSEAFF. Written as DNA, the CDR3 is TGTGCCAGTAGTATTCAGGCAGGGAAAGGTACTAGTGAAGCTTTCTTT. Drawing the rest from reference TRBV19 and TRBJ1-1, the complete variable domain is DGGITQSPKYLFRKEGQNVTLSCEQNLNHDAMYWYRQDPGQGLRLIYYSQIVNDFQKGDIAEGYSVSREKKESFPLTVTSAQKNPTAFYLCASSIQAGKGTSEAFFGQGTRLTVV.

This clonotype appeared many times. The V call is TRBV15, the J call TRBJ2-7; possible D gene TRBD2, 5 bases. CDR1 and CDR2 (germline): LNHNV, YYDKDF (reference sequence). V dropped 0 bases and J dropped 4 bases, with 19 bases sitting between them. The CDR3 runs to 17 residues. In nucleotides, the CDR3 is TGTGCCACCAGCAGAGATCGAGAGGGCCTGGCCTCTTACGAGCAGTACTTC. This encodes CATSRDREGLASYEQYF.

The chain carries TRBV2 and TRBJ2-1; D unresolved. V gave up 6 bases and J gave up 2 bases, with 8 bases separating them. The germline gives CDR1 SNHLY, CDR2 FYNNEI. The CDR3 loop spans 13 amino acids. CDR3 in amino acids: CASRRETYNEQFF. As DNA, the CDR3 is TGTGCCAGCAGGAGAGAGACCTACAATGAGCAGTTCTTC.

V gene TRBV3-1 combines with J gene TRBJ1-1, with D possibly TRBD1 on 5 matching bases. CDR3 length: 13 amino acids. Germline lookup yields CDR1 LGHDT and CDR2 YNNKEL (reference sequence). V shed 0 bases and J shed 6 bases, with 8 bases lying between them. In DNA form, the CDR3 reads TGTGCCAGCAGCCAAGAACCGGGGGCTGAAGCTTTCTTT. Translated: CASSQEPGAEAFF.

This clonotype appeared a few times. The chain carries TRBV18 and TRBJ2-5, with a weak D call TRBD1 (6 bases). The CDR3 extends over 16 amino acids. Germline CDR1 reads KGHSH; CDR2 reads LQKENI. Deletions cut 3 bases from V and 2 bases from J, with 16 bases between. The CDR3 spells CASSPPVPGQQETQYF. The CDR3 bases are TGTGCCAGCTCACCGCCCGTTCCGGGACAACAAGAGACCCAGTACTTC.